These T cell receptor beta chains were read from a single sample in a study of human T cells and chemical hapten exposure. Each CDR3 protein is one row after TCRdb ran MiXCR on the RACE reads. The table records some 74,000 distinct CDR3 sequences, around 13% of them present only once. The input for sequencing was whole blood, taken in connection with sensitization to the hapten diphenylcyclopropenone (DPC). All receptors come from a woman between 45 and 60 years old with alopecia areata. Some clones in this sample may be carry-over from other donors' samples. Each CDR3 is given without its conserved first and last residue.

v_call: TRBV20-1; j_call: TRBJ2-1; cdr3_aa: SARDRGTTNEQF
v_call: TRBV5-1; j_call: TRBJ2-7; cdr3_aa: ASSSRTSYEQY
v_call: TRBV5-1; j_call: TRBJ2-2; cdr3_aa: ASSLGQGGRTGELF
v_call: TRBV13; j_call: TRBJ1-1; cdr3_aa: ASSQGRRVTEAF
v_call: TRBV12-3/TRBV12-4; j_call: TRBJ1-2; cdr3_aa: ASTLSRDRDPNYGYT
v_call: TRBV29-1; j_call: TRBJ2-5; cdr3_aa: SAQYGPETQY
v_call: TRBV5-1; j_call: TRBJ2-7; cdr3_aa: ASSLDGAHSYEQY
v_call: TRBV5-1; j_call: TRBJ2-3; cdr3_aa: ASSLGTFASADTQY
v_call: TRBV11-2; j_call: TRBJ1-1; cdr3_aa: ASRGDRGRTEAF
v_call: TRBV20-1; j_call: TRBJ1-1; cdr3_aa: SATGKQGAWNTEAF
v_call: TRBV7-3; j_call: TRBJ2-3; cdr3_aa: ASSLNRESADTQY
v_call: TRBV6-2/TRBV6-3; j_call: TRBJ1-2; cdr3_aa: ASSYSAPHGYT
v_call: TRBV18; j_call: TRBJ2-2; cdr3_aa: ASSPNRGSSTGELF
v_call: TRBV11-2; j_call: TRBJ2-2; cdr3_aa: ASSSGILAGYTGELF
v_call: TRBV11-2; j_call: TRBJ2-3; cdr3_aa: ASSSGDIRNTQY
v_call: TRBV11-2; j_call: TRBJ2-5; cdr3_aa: ASSPYRLAGQETQY
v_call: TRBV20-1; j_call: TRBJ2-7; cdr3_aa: SATSGIAGDWSYEQY
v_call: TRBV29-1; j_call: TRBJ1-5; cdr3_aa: SVGGQSNQPQH
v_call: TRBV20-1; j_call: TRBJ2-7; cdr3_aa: SARRLTSGIGEQY
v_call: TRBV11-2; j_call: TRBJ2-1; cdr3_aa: ASSHPQGREGPEQF
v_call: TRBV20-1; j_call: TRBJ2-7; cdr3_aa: SARAGMEDEQY
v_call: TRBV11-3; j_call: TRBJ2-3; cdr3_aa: ASSLGNPAGGPDTQY
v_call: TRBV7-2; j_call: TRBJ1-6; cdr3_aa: ASSLGELSSYNSPLH
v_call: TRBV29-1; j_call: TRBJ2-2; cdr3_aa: SVDPGPNTGELF
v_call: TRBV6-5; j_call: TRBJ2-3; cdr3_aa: ASRPSGASGSDTQY
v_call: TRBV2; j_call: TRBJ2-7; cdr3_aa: ASSEAVNSYEQY
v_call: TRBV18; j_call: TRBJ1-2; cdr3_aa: ASSPDVGGRSYT
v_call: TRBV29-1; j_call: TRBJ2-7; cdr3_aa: SVETGNGYEQY
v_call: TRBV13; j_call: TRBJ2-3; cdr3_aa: ASSLAVLTDTQY
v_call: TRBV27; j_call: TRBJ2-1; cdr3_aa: ASSGVSSYNEQF
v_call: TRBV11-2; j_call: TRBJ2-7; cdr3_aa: ASSLVRASYEQY
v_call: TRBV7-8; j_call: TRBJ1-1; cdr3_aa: ASSLGQGTMNTEAF
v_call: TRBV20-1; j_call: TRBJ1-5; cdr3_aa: SARDWEGQPQH
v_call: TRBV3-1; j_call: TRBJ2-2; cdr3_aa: ASSRILANTGELF
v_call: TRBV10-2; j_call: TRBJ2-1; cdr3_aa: ASSERRGPGSSNEQF
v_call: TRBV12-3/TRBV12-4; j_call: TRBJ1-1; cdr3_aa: ASSLVLGSNTEAF
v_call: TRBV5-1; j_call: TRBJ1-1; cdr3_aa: ASSLVQANTEAF
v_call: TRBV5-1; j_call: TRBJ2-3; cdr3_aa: ASSWARLAGAGDTQY
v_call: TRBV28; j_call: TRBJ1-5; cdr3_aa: ASRDLGNQPQH
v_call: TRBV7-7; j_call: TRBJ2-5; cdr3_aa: ASSLGVTAQETQY
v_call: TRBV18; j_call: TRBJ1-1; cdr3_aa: ASSPGQGASRAF
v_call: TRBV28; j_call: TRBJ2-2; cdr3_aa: ASRGDRDTGELF
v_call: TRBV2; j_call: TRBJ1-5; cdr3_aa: ASSEPAPYQPQH
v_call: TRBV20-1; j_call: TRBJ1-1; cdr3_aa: SARGAQGDTEAF
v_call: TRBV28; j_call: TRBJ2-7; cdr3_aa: ASSSRRATYEQY
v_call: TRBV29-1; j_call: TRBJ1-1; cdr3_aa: SVDSLNTEAF
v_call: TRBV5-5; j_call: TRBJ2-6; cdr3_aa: ASSLMNRARGANVLT
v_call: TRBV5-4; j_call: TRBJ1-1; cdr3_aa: ASSTGRTGGFFEAF
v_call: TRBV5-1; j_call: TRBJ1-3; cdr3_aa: ASSLDGALSGNTIY
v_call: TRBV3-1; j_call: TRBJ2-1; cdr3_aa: ASSQKSKTHNEQF
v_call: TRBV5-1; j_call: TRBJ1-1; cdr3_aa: ASRWTADFNTEAF
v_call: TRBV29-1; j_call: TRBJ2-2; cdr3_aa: SVTGKGTGELF
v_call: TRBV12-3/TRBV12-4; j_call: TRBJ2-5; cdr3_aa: ASGQGASGETQY
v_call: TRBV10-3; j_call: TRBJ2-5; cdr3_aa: AISTGDTKETQY
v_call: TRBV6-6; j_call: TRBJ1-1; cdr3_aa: ASSYARPGLNTEAF
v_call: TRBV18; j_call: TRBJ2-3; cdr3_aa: ASSPGTGGTTDTQY
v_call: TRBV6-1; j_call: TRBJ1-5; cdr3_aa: ASMAGEAAQPQH
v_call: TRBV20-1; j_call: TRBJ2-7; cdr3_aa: SATGQDYYEQY
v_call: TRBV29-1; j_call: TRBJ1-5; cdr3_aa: SPGFQPQH
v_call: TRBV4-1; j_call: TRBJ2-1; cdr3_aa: ASSQDRGAYNEQF